The 9 T cell receptor beta chains presented below share a single source sample, sequenced in a study of cytomegalovirus exposure and HLA in healthy donors. PCR was performed using 60 Vbeta and 13 Jbeta primers. Sequencing was performed with immunoSEQ multiplex PCR; in TCRdb, only in-frame clones are kept and a portion is missing. The table lists over 45,000 clones. Sequencing input: PBMCs. These receptors all stem from a woman aged 18-30 years in good health and CMV-seronegative.

V usage is TRBV7-3 and J usage is TRBJ2-1, with 9 bases lining up with TRBD2. The CDR3 sequence is 15 residues long. V was clipped by 3 bases and J by 6 bases; unmatched bases: 6. The germline CDR1 and CDR2 sequences are SGHTA and FQGTGA. CDR3: CASSLVIAGVNEQFF. Written as DNA, the CDR3 is TGTGCCAGCAGCTTGGTGATAGCGGGAGTCAATGAGCAGTTCTTC. Full variable domain (rest looked up from reference TRBV7-3 and TRBJ2-1): GAGVSQTPSNKVTEKGKYVELRCDPISGHTALYWYRQSLGQGPEFLIYFQGTGAADDSGLPNDRFFAVRPEGSVSTLKIQRTERGDSAVYLCASSLVIAGVNEQFFGPGTRLTVL.

This chain connects TRBV7-7 to TRBJ2-5; 8 bases line up with TRBD2. The CDR3 contains 17 residues. With 4 bases clipped from V and 2 bases from J, the junction kept 12 bases outside the gene matches. CDR1 SSHAT and CDR2 FNYEAQ come from the germline V gene (reference sequence). The CDR3 region has the DNA TGTGCCAGCAGCTCATCGTTAGGCGGGGGGAATCAAGAGACCCAGTACTTC. Protein: CASSSSLGGGNQETQYF.

V usage is TRBV5-1 and J usage is TRBJ2-7, with TRBD1 identical over 7 bases. CDR1 is SGHRS and CDR2 is YFSETQ in the germline V gene. V lost 6 bases to trimming and J lost 3 bases; unmatched junction nucleotides: 12. The length of the CDR3 is 15 residues. The CDR3 DNA follows: TGCGCCAGCACCCTCGACAGGGTGGGGGACTACGAGCAGTACTTC. The encoded protein is CASTLDRVGDYEQYF.

This rearrangement joins TRBV7-9 to TRBJ2-6; possible D gene TRBD1, 6 bases. The CDR3 is 19 amino acids. Deletions cut 4 bases from V and 0 bases from J, with 19 bases between. Per germline, CDR1 SEHNR and CDR2 FQNEAQ (reference sequence). CDR3 sequence: CASSWGGGRGFSGANVLTF. CDR3 DNA sequence: TGTGCCAGCAGCTGGGGCGGTGGCAGGGGATTCTCTGGGGCCAACGTCCTGACTTTC.

This chain joins TRBV6-1 and TRBJ2-7; 8 nucleotides line up with TRBD1. Germline V gene lookup returns CDR1 MNHNS and CDR2 SASEGT. After removal of 8 bases from V and 3 bases from J, the junction contained 9 bases not matched to a gene. This CDR3 has 14 residues. In nucleotides, the CDR3 is TGTGCCAGCCGATGGACAGGGTTAAACTACGAGCAGTACTTC. This sequence encodes CASRWTGLNYEQYF.

The gene calls are TRBV5-1 and TRBJ2-5; TRBD1 agrees at 7 bases. Per germline, CDR1 SGHRS and CDR2 YFSETQ. The V gene end was trimmed by 4 bases and the J gene end by 1 base; junction bases not matched to a gene: 7. The CDR3 runs 15 residues. In DNA, the CDR3 is TGCGCCAGCAGCCCGCTTACAGGGGTCCAAGAGACCCAGTACTTC. It is translated as CASSPLTGVQETQYF.

The chain carries TRBV11-3 and TRBJ1-2; D ambiguous. CDR3 size: 13 residues. Germline values: CDR1 SGHNT, CDR2 YENEEA. The ends were cut back, 1 base at V and 3 bases at J, with 6 bases in the middle. CDR3 protein: CASSLGRYYGYTF. The CDR3 coding sequence is TGTGCCAGCAGCTTAGGCAGGTACTATGGCTACACCTTC.

The chain combines TRBV2 with TRBJ2-7; 7 nucleotides match TRBD1. CDR3 size: 16 residues. CDR1 and CDR2 from the germline V gene are SNHLY and FYNNEI. Unmatched junction bases numbered 12, after V lost 7 bases and J lost 0 bases. CDR3 nucleotide sequence: TGTGCCAGCATCGGCCCCGGACAGGTGAGCTCCTACGAGCAGTACTTC. Protein: CASIGPGQVSSYEQYF.

The chain employs TRBV5-1 and TRBJ2-2, with D unresolved. In germline, CDR1 is SGHRS, CDR2 YFSETQ. V dropped 5 bases and J dropped 0 bases, with 11 bases sitting between them. The CDR3 extends over 15 amino acids. CDR3 sequence (DNA): TGCGCCAGCAGACCAGGAAACGCGAACACCGGGGAGCTGTTTTTT. Translating it yields CASRPGNANTGELFF.